These 21 T cell receptor beta chains came from one sample sequenced in a study of neurological immune-mediated disorders. In TCRdb, the 5' RACE reads were re-called with MiXCR into one record per CDR3 protein. The table lists roughly 30,000 distinct CDR3 sequences, approximately 5% of them singletons, with roughly 2% in the top ten. The sequenced material came from CD4+ T cells from blood. All receptors come from a woman aged 50 to 60 in good health.

Relative to its sample, this clonotype is medium-sized. This chain uses TRBV29-1 with TRBJ2-7; the D gene is possibly TRBD2 (6 bases). Germline V gives CDR1 SQVTM, CDR2 ANQGSEA. The CDR3 has 14 amino acids. V shed 3 bases and J shed 0 bases, with 12 bases lying between them. CDR3 DNA sequence: TGCAGCGTTGATGGAGTGGGGGGCTCCTACGAGCAGTACTTC. As protein: CSVDGVGGSYEQYF.

This clonotype was detected ten times or more. The chain links TRBV7-2 to TRBJ2-7, with 7 bases aligning to TRBD1. V shed 4 bases and J 2 bases; nucleotides not matched to a gene: 5. Germline V gives CDR1 SGHTA, CDR2 FQGNSA. The CDR3 consists of 14 residues. Here the CDR3 DNA reads TGTGCCAGCAGCTCCGCCGGGACAGCCTACGAGCAGTACTTC. Its protein is CASSSAGTAYEQYF.

This clonotype showed up many times. This chain joins TRBV6-2 or TRBV6-3 and TRBJ1-2, with D possibly being TRBD1 (5 bases). CDR1 is MNHEY, CDR2 SVGEGT, per germline. V gave up 10 bases and J gave up 2 bases, with 14 bases separating them. The CDR3 length is 13 residues. The CDR3 DNA is TGTGCCATCCAACGGGGGATGAACTATGGCTACACCTTC. Its protein product is CAIQRGMNYGYTF.

The chain combines TRBV5-1 with TRBJ1-1; possible D gene TRBD1, 6 bases. V lost 5 bases, J lost 9 bases, and 11 bases lay in between. This CDR3 region has 11 residues. Germline CDR1 SGHRS, CDR2 YFSETQ. The DNA of the CDR3 is TGCGCCAGCAGGACCACAGGGAAAGCTTTCTTT. It codes for CASRTTGKAFF.

The table lists this clonotype with many counts. The V gene is TRBV6-6, the J gene TRBJ2-3; perhaps TRBD2 as D (6 bases). V dropped 7 bases and J dropped 4 bases, with 15 bases sitting between them. This CDR3 is 14 amino acids long. In germline, CDR1 is MNHNY, CDR2 SVGAGI (reference sequence). The CDR3 reads CASTGGGKADTQYF. DNA for the CDR3: TGTGCCAGCACCGGGGGAGGAAAAGCAGATACGCAGTATTTT.

This clonotype was detected ten times or more. The V gene is TRBV4-1, the J gene TRBJ1-1; the D gene is possibly TRBD1 (5 bases). With 0 bases removed from V and 6 bases from J, the gap between germline ends came to 14 bases. CDR3 length: 15 amino acids. Germline-derived CDR1 and CDR2 are MGHRA and YSYEKL. In DNA, the CDR3 is TGCGCCAGCAGCCAAGAGGGGGTGGGGGGATCTGAAGCTTTCTTT. This codes for CASSQEGVGGSEAFF.

This clonotype was picked up many times. This chain uses TRBV3-1 with TRBJ2-1; D may be TRBD1 (6 bases). Deletions cut 4 bases from V and 5 bases from J, with 9 bases between. The CDR3 runs to 13 residues. Germline lookup yields CDR1 LGHDT and CDR2 YNNKEL (reference sequence). The CDR3 DNA follows: TGTGCCAGCAGCCGTGGACAGAACAATGAGCAGTTCTTC. This encodes CASSRGQNNEQFF.

This clonotype was picked up many times. This sequence joins TRBV7-7 and TRBJ2-5; 13 positions match TRBD2. Looked up from germline, CDR1 is SSHAT and CDR2 is FNYEAQ (reference sequence). The CDR3 has 17 residues. J gave up 1 base and V 1 base, and 3 bases lay outside the gene matches. The CDR3 sequence is CASSLGRLAGGQETQYF. The DNA for the CDR3 is TGTGCCAGCAGCTTAGGCCGACTAGCGGGAGGCCAAGAGACCCAGTACTTC. The full variable domain, with the rest looked up from reference TRBV7-7 and TRBJ2-5, is GAGVSQSPRYKVTKRGQDVTLRCDPISSHATLYWYQQALGQGPEFLTYFNYEAQPDKSGLPSDRFSAERPEGSISTLTIQRTEQRDSAMYRCASSLGRLAGGQETQYFGPGTRLLVL.

This clonotype occurred many times. The chain carries TRBV3-1 and TRBJ2-7; 7 positions match TRBD2. Germline CDR1 reads LGHDT; CDR2 reads YNNKEL (reference sequence). CDR3 length: 16 amino acids. The V gene end was trimmed by 5 bases and the J gene end by 5 bases; junction bases not matched to a gene: 15. CDR3 in amino acids: CASSNTPPGGIHEQYF. The CDR3 nucleotides are TGTGCCAGCAGCAACACCCCTCCGGGGGGTATCCACGAGCAGTACTTC.

Note on this clonotype: A much larger clone is a single base away; this may be a read error. V and J are TRBV4-3 and TRBJ1-5, with D possibly TRBD1 on 5 matching bases. The CDR3 loop spans 14 amino acids. Germline assignment: CDR1 LGHNA and CDR2 YSLEER. CDR3 nucleotide sequence: TGCGCCAGCAGCCAAACGAAGGGGAATCATCCCCAGCATTTT. It yields the protein CASSQTKGNHPQHF.

This clonotype is classed as medium-sized. J is TRBJ2-6 and V is TRBV29-1, with D perhaps matching TRBD1 (6 bases). Germline V gene lookup returns CDR1 SQVTM and CDR2 ANQGSEA. Trimming pared 6 bases from V and 0 bases from J, leaving 15 bases between. The CDR3 has 16 residues. The CDR3 protein is CSVARDIDSGANVLTF. The DNA of the CDR3 is TGCAGCGTGGCCCGGGACATAGACTCTGGGGCCAACGTCCTGACTTTC.

This clonotype has at least ten counts. The J gene is TRBJ2-5, the V gene TRBV7-3, with D maybe TRBD1 (6 bases). Germline V CDR1 and CDR2: SGHTA, FQGTGA. This CDR3 is built from 13 residues. V was trimmed by 5 bases and J by 5 bases, leaving 12 bases between them. As DNA, the CDR3 is TGTGCCAGCAGCGTCAGGGGCGGGGAGACCCAGTACTTC. Translation gives CASSVRGGETQYF.

This clonotype was recorded at least ten times. This sequence joins TRBV6-5 and TRBJ2-1; TRBD1 matches at 11 bases. The CDR3 contains 15 residues. The V and J ends lost 6 bases and 3 bases, in that order; junction bases with no gene match: 4. Germline CDR1 is MNHEY and CDR2 is SVGAGI. Written as DNA, the CDR3 is TGTGCCAGCAGCCGAGGGACAGGGGGCTACAATGAGCAGTTCTTC. Translating gives CASSRGTGGYNEQFF.

In its sample, this clonotype was seen many times. The chain combines TRBV9 with TRBJ2-3, with TRBD1 as a possible D gene (7 bases). The CDR3 covers 15 residues. The V and J ends lost 6 bases and 5 bases respectively, with 19 bases between them. The germline CDR1 and CDR2 sequences are SGDLS and YYNGEE. For the CDR3, the DNA is TGTGCCAGCAACGGAGGGACAGTGGGACGAGATACGCAGTATTTT. This encodes CASNGGTVGRDTQYF.

This clonotype showed up many times. The chain has TRBV3-1 and TRBJ1-1; D is undetermined. Trimming pared 2 bases from V and 1 base from J, leaving 5 bases between. Germline-derived CDR1 and CDR2 are LGHDT and YNNKEL (reference sequence). CDR3 length: 13 residues. CDR3 coding DNA: TGTGCCAGCAGCCAACAGAAGAACACTGAAGCTTTCTTT. The encoded protein is CASSQQKNTEAFF.

This clonotype was detected ten times or more. The V and J genes are TRBV7-9 and TRBJ2-6; tentative D call: TRBD1 (5 bases). V was clipped by 6 bases and J by 1 base, with 10 bases between them. In germline, CDR1 is SEHNR, CDR2 FQNEAQ (reference sequence). The CDR3 runs 15 residues. The DNA of the CDR3 is TGTGCCAGCAGTCCTACAGGTTCTGGGGCCAACGTCCTGACTTTC. Protein: CASSPTGSGANVLTF.

This clonotype was recorded many times. The chain is built from TRBV15 and TRBJ2-3; no definite D call. Germline loops: CDR1 LNHNV, CDR2 YYDKDF (reference sequence). The CDR3 runs 14 residues. Trimming stripped 0 bases from V and 4 bases from J, with 8 bases between. CDR3 in DNA: TGTGCCACCAGCAGAGATAGGGCAGCAGATACGCAGTATTTT. Protein product: CATSRDRAADTQYF.

This clonotype occurred many times. The chain carries TRBV4-1 and TRBJ2-2; D may be TRBD1 or TRBD2 (5 bases each). Germline V gene lookup returns CDR1 MGHRA and CDR2 YSYEKL. The V end was cut by 0 bases, the J end by 5 bases, with 16 bases between. The CDR3 sequence is 17 residues long. For the CDR3, the DNA is TGCGCCAGCAGCCAAGATCCCTCCGGGGCCCAGACCGGGGAGCTGTTTTTT. Translation: CASSQDPSGAQTGELFF.

This clonotype was found many times. This chain links TRBV5-1 with TRBJ1-6; TRBD1 is a possible D gene (5 bases). V dropped 4 bases and J dropped 9 bases, with 14 bases sitting between them. The germline CDR1 and CDR2 sequences are SGHRS and YFSETQ. There are 14 residues in the CDR3. The DNA for the CDR3 is TGCGCCAGCAGCAACCGGGACGGAGGTTCACCCCTCCACTTT. Protein product: CASSNRDGGSPLHF. The whole variable domain, filled in from reference TRBV5-1 and TRBJ1-6, reads KAGVTQTPRYLIKTRGQQVTLSCSPISGHRSVSWYQQTPGQGLQFLFEYFSETQRNKGNFPGRFSGRQFSNSRSEMNVSTLELGDSALYLCASSNRDGGSPLHFGNGTRLTVT.

In its sample, this clonotype was seen many times. This chain joins TRBV19 and TRBJ2-3; D possibly corresponds to TRBD1 (5 bases). V was clipped by 7 bases and J by 1 base, with 12 bases between them. The CDR3 is made up of 14 amino acids. Looked up from germline, CDR1 is LNHDA and CDR2 is SQIVND (reference sequence). The chain's CDR3 is CASKLGDGTDTQYF. CDR3 sequence (DNA): TGTGCCAGTAAGCTAGGGGATGGCACAGATACGCAGTATTTT.

This clonotype was seen many times. V is TRBV27 and J is TRBJ1-3; D possibly corresponds to TRBD1 (5 bases). The CDR3 covers 13 residues. Germline CDR1 reads MNHEY; CDR2 reads SMNVEV (reference sequence). V shed 6 bases and J shed 3 bases, with 9 bases lying between them. The CDR3 region is CASSRGGGNTIYF. The CDR3 DNA follows: TGTGCCAGCAGCCGTGGGGGTGGAAACACCATATATTTT.